This is a list of T cell receptor beta chains from one sample in a study of OX40 agonist ivuxolimab in advanced cancers. Data came from immunoSEQ multiplex PCR; TCRdb stores just in-frame clones and leaves some out. The table lists tens of thousands of clones, roughly nine tenths of them singletons. Sequences were derived from CD4+ or CD8+ T cells sorted from blood, sampled in a trial of the OX40 agonist ivuxolimab. These receptors came from an adult with an advanced solid tumor such as melanoma, head and neck, liver or kidney cancer. The CDR3 runs from the conserved cysteine through the conserved F or W. Each record gives: V gene, D gene, clone size, J gene, CDR3 protein, CDR3 DNA. D genes are given only for firm matches. Expanded clones are given a class, and other clones once, few, many or no size at all.

TRBV19	TRBD1	.	TRBJ2-5	CASNPTGQGTQYF	TGTGCCAGTAATCCCACGGGACAGGGGACCCAGTACTTC
TRBV27	.	.	TRBJ2-1	CASSPGHPSYNEQFF	TGTGCCAGCAGTCCGGGACATCCCTCCTACAATGAGCAGTTCTTC
TRBV7-2	.	.	TRBJ2-7	CASSLALGDEQYF	TGTGCCAGCAGCTTAGCGCTGGGGGACGAGCAGTACTTC
TRBV5-4	.	.	TRBJ2-7	CASSAGTLAYEQYF	TGTGCCAGCAGCGCCGGGACTCTTGCTTACGAGCAGTACTTC
TRBV5-4	.	.	TRBJ2-1	CASSLGLHNEQFF	TGTGCCAGCAGCTTGGGGCTCCACAATGAGCAGTTCTTC
TRBV27	TRBD2	.	TRBJ2-5	CASSGLAGAETQYF	TGTGCCAGCAGCGGACTAGCGGGAGCAGAGACCCAGTACTTC
TRBV7-9	TRBD1	.	TRBJ2-1	CASSPSTGYNEQFF	TGTGCCAGCAGCCCCTCGACAGGGTACAATGAGCAGTTCTTC
TRBV7-9	TRBD2	.	TRBJ2-2	CASSSPGTSGRKAGELFF	TGTGCCAGCAGCTCCCCCGGGACTAGCGGTCGAAAGGCCGGGGAGCTGTTTTTT
TRBV7-9	.	.	TRBJ2-5	CASSPLGGTQETQYF	TGTGCCAGCAGCCCCTTGGGAGGCACCCAAGAGACCCAGTACTTC
TRBV4-3	TRBD2	.	TRBJ2-1	CASSLRLAAYNEQFF	TGCGCCAGCAGCCTGAGACTAGCGGCTTACAATGAGCAGTTCTTC
TRBV27	.	.	TRBJ2-2	CASNLGNTGELFF	TGTGCCAGCAACCTAGGGAACACCGGGGAGCTGTTTTTT
TRBV11-3	.	.	TRBJ2-3	CASSLAHRADTQYF	TGTGCCAGCAGCTTAGCCCATCGCGCAGATACGCAGTATTTT
TRBV7-6	.	once	TRBJ2-3	CASSLDNWGHGDTQYF	TGTGCCAGCAGCTTAGATAACTGGGGCCATGGAGATACGCAGTATTTT
TRBV4-3	TRBD2	.	TRBJ2-1	CASSQDGVAGVYNEQFF	TGCGCCAGCAGCCAAGATGGGGTAGCGGGAGTTTACAATGAGCAGTTCTTC
TRBV2	.	.	TRBJ2-7	CASQAGAYEQYF	TGTGCCAGCCAAGCCGGGGCCTACGAGCAGTACTTC
TRBV9	.	once	TRBJ2-2	CASSTLETGELFF	TGTGCCAGCAGCACGCTTGAGACCGGGGAGCTGTTTTTT
TRBV11-2	.	.	TRBJ2-1	CASSPGFNEQFF	TGTGCCAGCAGCCCAGGGTTCAATGAGCAGTTCTTC
TRBV27	.	.	TRBJ2-3	CASSPPHLRLADTQYF	TGTGCCAGCAGTCCTCCTCACCTTCGACTGGCAGATACGCAGTATTTT
TRBV19	TRBD1	.	TRBJ2-7	CASTPRDRVNEQYF	TGTGCCAGTACCCCTCGGGACAGGGTGAACGAGCAGTACTTC
TRBV5-1	TRBD1	.	TRBJ2-7	CASSGDSNYEQYF	TGCGCCAGCAGCGGGGACAGTAACTACGAGCAGTACTTC
TRBV2	.	.	TRBJ1-3	CASGEGGKAGNTIYF	TGTGCCAGCGGGGAAGGAGGGAAAGCAGGAAACACCATATATTTT
TRBV27	.	.	TRBJ2-7	CASSSSVGFNEQFF	.
TRBV27	.	few	TRBJ1-5	CASSLSRDSNQPQHF	TGTGCCAGCAGTTTATCCAGGGATAGCAATCAGCCCCAGCATTTT
TRBV11-3	.	.	TRBJ2-3	CASSSPGHFTDTQYF	TGTGCCAGCAGCTCTCCGGGACACTTCACAGATACGCAGTATTTT
TRBV6-1	.	.	TRBJ2-1	CASSEHRVTEQFF	TGTGCCAGCAGTGAACACCGGGTGACTGAGCAGTTCTTC
TRBV14	TRBD2	.	TRBJ2-1	CASSPLTGTSGINEQFF	TGTGCCAGCAGCCCTTTGACCGGGACTAGCGGGATCAATGAGCAGTTCTTC
TRBV19	.	.	TRBJ2-7	CASSIWVGGSYEQYF	TGTGCCAGTAGTATCTGGGTGGGCGGTTCCTACGAGCAGTACTTC
TRBV19	.	.	TRBJ1-5	CASSSGGGSNQPQHF	TGTGCCAGTAGTTCGGGAGGGGGAAGCAATCAGCCCCAGCATTTT
TRBV27	.	once	TRBJ2-7	CASSPGLWGINEQYF	TGTGCCAGCAGCCCTGGTTTATGGGGGATCAACGAGCAGTACTTC
TRBV19	.	.	TRBJ2-6	CASTWTDDSGANVLTF	TGTGCCAGTACCTGGACGGACGACTCTGGGGCCAACGTCCTGACTTTC
TRBV5-4	.	.	TRBJ2-3	CASSLGGSTDTQYF	TGTGCCAGCAGCTTGGGAGGAAGCACAGATACGCAGTATTTT
TRBV30	.	.	TRBJ2-3	CAWSLFITDTQYF	TGTGCCTGGAGTCTGTTCATCACAGATACGCAGTATTTT
TRBV4-2	.	.	TRBJ2-3	CASSQGFTDTQYF	TGTGCCAGCAGCCAGGGATTTACAGATACGCAGTATTTT
TRBV4-3	.	.	TRBJ2-1	CASSQVTSSYNEQFF	TGCGCCAGCAGCCAAGTAACTAGCTCCTACAATGAGCAGTTCTTC
TRBV5-1	.	.	TRBJ2-7	CASSPRDPRLHEQYF	TGCGCCAGCAGCCCCCGGGACCCACGTCTCCACGAGCAGTACTTC
TRBV6-5	.	.	TRBJ2-1	CATRLEVNEQFF	TGTGCCACACGACTAGAAGTCAATGAGCAGTTCTTC
TRBV4-3	TRBD2	.	TRBJ2-2	CASSSGLAAYGELFF	TGCGCCAGCAGCTCGGGACTAGCTGCGTACGGGGAGCTGTTTTTT
TRBV27	.	few	TRBJ2-7	CASSLGGPAYEQYF	TGTGCCAGCAGTTTAGGCGGGCCCGCCTACGAGCAGTACTTC
TRBV15	.	.	TRBJ1-1	CATSRDASFTEAFF	TGTGCCACCAGCAGAGATGCGAGCTTTACTGAAGCTTTCTTT
TRBV5-6	.	.	TRBJ2-3	CASSSSNTDTQYF	TGTGCCAGCAGCAGCAGCAACACAGATACGCAGTATTTT
TRBV27	.	.	TRBJ2-7	CASSSRGPDYEQYF	TGTGCCAGCAGCTCCCGGGGCCCCGACTACGAGCAGTACTTC
TRBV25-1	TRBD1	.	TRBJ1-2	CASSERQGRNYGYTF	TGTGCCAGCAGTGAGCGACAGGGAAGGAACTATGGCTACACCTTC
TRBV13	.	.	TRBJ2-7	CASSLGTGLGLFEQYF	TGTGCCAGCAGCTTAGGCACCGGACTGGGGCTCTTCGAGCAGTACTTC
TRBV6-5	.	.	TRBJ2-5	CASSPSKRETQYF	TGTGCCAGCAGCCCGTCCAAAAGGGAGACCCAGTACTTC
TRBV7-9	.	.	TRBJ2-5	CATGANQETQYF	TGTGCCACAGGGGCAAATCAAGAGACCCAGTACTTC
TRBV28	.	.	TRBJ1-1	CASSFPLGVGAFF	TGTGCCAGCAGTTTTCCTCTCGGGGTTGGGGCTTTCTTT
TRBV25-1	.	.	TRBJ1-1	CASSPLTDLNTEAFF	TGTGCCAGCAGTCCCCTGACAGATCTGAACACTGAAGCTTTCTTT
TRBV5-4	.	.	TRBJ2-7	CASSLGRGEQYF	TGTGCCAGCAGCTTAGGGCGGGGCGAGCAGTACTTC
TRBV7-8	.	.	TRBJ2-1	CASSLVIPGNEQFF	TGTGCCAGCAGCTTAGTCATTCCTGGGAATGAGCAGTTCTTC
TRBV25-1	.	.	TRBJ2-7	CASSELADPSYEQYF	TGTGCCAGCAGTGAATTGGCGGACCCCTCCTACGAGCAGTACTTC
TRBV11-2	.	.	TRBJ2-7	CASSSGHPYEQYF	TGTGCCAGCAGCTCCGGACACCCCTACGAGCAGTACTTC
TRBV9	TRBD1	.	TRBJ1-4	CASSGTQGDATNEKLFF	TGTGCCAGCAGCGGAACACAGGGGGACGCAACTAATGAAAAACTGTTTTTT
TRBV2	TRBD1	once	TRBJ2-1	CASSGGGAGNEQFF	TGTGCCAGCAGTGGAGGGGGCGCGGGCAATGAGCAGTTCTTC
TRBV4-3	.	once	TRBJ1-1	CASSQGSTGPSTEAFF	TGCGCCAGCAGCCAAGGATCTACAGGGCCCAGCACTGAAGCTTTCTTT
TRBV2	TRBD1	.	TRBJ1-1	CASSEGGTGVGAFF	TGTGCCAGCAGTGAAGGGGGGACAGGGGTGGGTGCTTTCTTT
TRBV28	.	.	TRBJ2-5	CASSLGTAQETQYF	TGTGCCAGCAGTTTAGGGACTGCCCAAGAGACCCAGTACTTC
TRBV5-1	TRBD1	.	TRBJ2-7	CASSPGQPSYEQYF	TGCGCCAGCAGCCCGGGACAGCCGTCCTACGAGCAGTACTTC
TRBV7-9	TRBD1	few	TRBJ1-1	CASSSGQAFTEAFF	TGTGCCAGCAGCTCGGGACAGGCGTTCACTGAAGCTTTCTTT